The 19 T cell receptor beta chains in this list originate from one sample, sequenced in a study of T-cell reconstitution after alpha-beta-depleted transplantation in children. Unique molecular identifiers were built into the TCRbeta library. TCRdb analysed the PCR reads with MiXCR anew, one entry per CDR3 protein. The sample includes around 380,000 distinct CDR3 sequences, around 9.9% of them seen just once. Sample: PBMCs from the stem cell graft donor, taken from the stem cell graft. These receptors were obtained from a human donor who donated a stem cell graft to a child with acute myeloid leukemia.

This clonotype was seen only a few times. This chain joins TRBV20-1 and TRBJ1-5; 9 nucleotides align to TRBD1. V was clipped by 5 bases and J by 11 bases; unmatched bases: 16. This CDR3 contains 15 residues. CDR1 and CDR2 (germline): DFQATT, SNEGSKA (reference sequence). As DNA, the CDR3 is TGCAGTGCTGGGGACAGGGATAAAGTTAGGAGGGCCCAGCATTTT. Protein product: CSAGDRDKVRRAQHF.

This clonotype was seen more than once but under ten times. The rearrangement uses TRBV20-1 and TRBJ2-3; 10 bases map to TRBD2. The CDR3 totals 14 residues. Per the germline V gene, CDR1 is DFQATT and CDR2 is SNEGSKA (reference sequence). Trimming cost V 5 bases and J 1 base; bases outside gene matches: 3. This CDR3 reads CSAHGTSGTDTQYF. Here the CDR3 DNA reads TGCAGTGCTCACGGGACTAGCGGCACAGATACGCAGTATTTT.

The chain uses TRBV6-5 and TRBJ1-4, with D perhaps matching TRBD1 (6 bases). Trimming left V 2 bases short and J 7 bases short, with 20 bases between. Looked up from germline, CDR1 is MNHEY and CDR2 is SVGAGI. The CDR3 covers 17 residues. Written as DNA, the CDR3 is TGTGCCAGCAGTTACGGGGGGGGGCTAACAGGAGGTGAAAAACTGTTTTTT. It encodes CASSYGGGLTGGEKLFF.

This rearrangement joins TRBV20-1 to TRBJ2-4, with TRBD2 matching over 13 bases. This CDR3 has 17 amino acids. J gave up 5 bases and V 2 bases, and 9 bases lay outside the gene matches. Germline CDR1 DFQATT, CDR2 SNEGSKA (reference sequence). The chain's CDR3 is CSARSTSGRAGENIQYF. The CDR3 nucleotides read TGCAGTGCTAGAAGCACTAGCGGGAGGGCGGGGGAAAACATTCAGTACTTC.

Here the CDR3 DNA reads TGTGCCAGCAGCTTAGATCCTTCCGGATTCTATGGCTACACCTTC. Protein: CASSLDPSGFYGYTF. The rearrangement joins TRBV11-2 to TRBJ1-2; D uncertain. The length of the CDR3 is 15 residues. Per germline, CDR1 SGHAT and CDR2 FQNNGV. V was cut by 0 bases and J by 4 bases, with 12 bases left in between.

The genes are TRBV5-1 and TRBJ2-2, with TRBD2 identical over 9 bases. This CDR3 comprises 18 residues. Germline-derived CDR1 and CDR2 are SGHRS and YFSETQ. The V segment lost 4 bases and the J segment 7 bases; nucleotides outside the gene matches: 17. In DNA, the CDR3 is TGCGCCAGCAGCCGAGGCACCAGCGGGGGGCTCCAGGGCGGGGAGCTGTTTTTT. Amino acids: CASSRGTSGGLQGGELFF.

The V and J genes are TRBV12-3 or TRBV12-4 and TRBJ1-6; D gene uncertain. The CDR3 sequence is 13 residues long. V dropped 6 bases and J dropped 9 bases, with 12 bases sitting between them. CDR3 nucleotide sequence: TGTGCCAGCAGCCGCCGCGGTGGTTCACCCCTCCACTTT. The encoded protein is CASSRRGGSPLHF.

The genes are TRBV20-1 and TRBJ1-3; weak D call: TRBD1 (5 bases). In germline, CDR1 is DFQATT, CDR2 SNEGSKA (reference sequence). The CDR3 is 12 amino acids. Trimming removed 6 bases from V and 4 bases from J, with 10 bases in between. The CDR3 coding sequence is TGCAGTGCCCTGGGGGGGGGAAACACCATATATTTT. Its translation is CSALGGGNTIYF.

This clonotype was detected only a few times. This chain uses TRBV2 with TRBJ2-7; D is undetermined. V was shortened by 4 bases and J by 1 base, with 8 bases between the two germline ends. The CDR3 extends over 13 amino acids. Germline V gives CDR1 SNHLY, CDR2 FYNNEI. CDR3 sequence: CASSVVRSYEQYV. The CDR3 DNA is TGTGCCAGCAGTGTGGTCAGATCCTACGAGCAGTACGTC.

This clonotype has only a few counts. This rearrangement joins TRBV6-1 to TRBJ2-7, with 11 bases fitting TRBD1. The ends lost 6 bases at V and 6 bases at J; junction bases unmatched: 7. The CDR3 consists of 14 residues. In germline, CDR1 is MNHNS, CDR2 SASEGT. DNA for the CDR3: TGTGCCAGCAGAGAACCGGGACAGGGGGGCGAGCAGTACGTC. Residues: CASREPGQGGEQYV.

V usage is TRBV29-1 and J usage is TRBJ2-5; TRBD2 matches at 10 bases. The CDR3 covers 14 residues. CDR1 is SQVTM and CDR2 is ANQGSEA in the germline V gene. The ends lost 3 bases at V and 0 bases at J; junction bases unmatched: 1. Here the CDR3 reads CSVELAGDQETQYF. The CDR3 region has the DNA TGCAGCGTTGAGCTAGCGGGAGACCAAGAGACCCAGTACTTC.

This clonotype showed up just a few times. The chain uses TRBV6-2 or TRBV6-3 and TRBJ2-5; 7 bases match TRBD2. Germline trimming cut 4 bases from V and 2 bases from J; bases unmatched to any gene: 10. CDR1 is MNHEY, CDR2 SVGEGT, per germline. The CDR3 covers 16 residues. CDR3 nucleotide sequence: TGTGCCAGCAGTTTCTACCCGGGACTAACGCAAGAGACCCAGTACTTC. Residues: CASSFYPGLTQETQYF.

The chain links TRBV4-1 to TRBJ1-4; D call uncertain. The CDR3 has 15 amino acids. The germline gives CDR1 MGHRA, CDR2 YSYEKL. V lost 1 base to trimming and J lost 4 bases, with 10 bases between them. CDR3 sequence reads: CASSQAEGVNEKLFF. The CDR3 region has the DNA TGCGCCAGCAGCCAAGCGGAGGGAGTTAATGAAAAACTGTTTTTT.

This clonotype was seen ten or more times. V and J are TRBV7-6 and TRBJ1-5; the match to TRBD1 covers 7 bases. The CDR3 has 15 residues. CDR1 is SGHVS, CDR2 FNYEAQ, per germline. V shed 1 base and J 6 bases; nucleotides not matched to a gene: 6. The CDR3 loop is CASSLGTGEAQPQHF. The CDR3 nucleotides read TGTGCCAGCAGCTTAGGAACAGGGGAGGCTCAGCCCCAGCATTTT.

This chain links TRBV5-1 with TRBJ1-5; D remains unclear. V was clipped by 0 bases and J by 6 bases, with 13 bases between them. The CDR3 is made up of 15 amino acids. From germline, CDR1 is SGHRS and CDR2 YFSETQ. DNA for the CDR3: TGCGCCAGCAGCTTGGACGGGAATAGGATTCAGCCCCAGCATTTT. Its protein product is CASSLDGNRIQPQHF.

Only a few counts were recorded for this clonotype. This chain uses TRBV6-1 with TRBJ2-7, with 9 nucleotides matching TRBD1. The CDR3 runs 15 residues. CDR1 is MNHNS, CDR2 SASEGT, per germline. V trimming: 4 bases; J trimming: 2 bases; junction bases outside the gene matches: 6. The CDR3 bases are TGTGCCAGCAGTGGGACAACAGGGGGCCCCTACGAGCAGTACTTC. It translates to CASSGTTGGPYEQYF.

The CDR3 region has the DNA TGCAGTGCTAGAGAGGAAACGGGACAGCTAACCTACGAGCAGTACTTC. This codes for CSAREETGQLTYEQYF. This chain uses TRBV20-1 with TRBJ2-7, with TRBD1 identical over 7 bases. The CDR3 loop spans 16 amino acids. Trimming at V came to 0 bases and at J to 2 bases, leaving 10 bases not matched to a gene. The germline gives CDR1 DFQATT, CDR2 SNEGSKA (reference sequence).

This clonotype showed up many times. The chain uses TRBV5-1 and TRBJ2-1, with 7 bases lining up with TRBD1. J was trimmed by 10 bases and V by 4 bases; bases with no gene match: 14. The CDR3 is 15 amino acids. CDR1 and CDR2 (germline): SGHRS, YFSETQ. In nucleotides, the CDR3 is TGCGCCAGCAGCCCGGACGACAGGGATTTTGGGGAGCAGTTCTTC. Protein: CASSPDDRDFGEQFF.

This clonotype was counted only a few times. This chain links TRBV29-1 with TRBJ1-5, with 9 bases matching TRBD1. This CDR3 is built from 13 residues. V shed 4 bases, J shed 5 bases, and the junction held 3 bases outside the gene matches. Germline V gene data show CDR1 as SQVTM and CDR2 as ANQGSEA. The CDR3 nucleotides read TGCAGCGTTGGCGGACAGGGGTATCAGCCCCAGCATTTT. Its translation: CSVGGQGYQPQHF.